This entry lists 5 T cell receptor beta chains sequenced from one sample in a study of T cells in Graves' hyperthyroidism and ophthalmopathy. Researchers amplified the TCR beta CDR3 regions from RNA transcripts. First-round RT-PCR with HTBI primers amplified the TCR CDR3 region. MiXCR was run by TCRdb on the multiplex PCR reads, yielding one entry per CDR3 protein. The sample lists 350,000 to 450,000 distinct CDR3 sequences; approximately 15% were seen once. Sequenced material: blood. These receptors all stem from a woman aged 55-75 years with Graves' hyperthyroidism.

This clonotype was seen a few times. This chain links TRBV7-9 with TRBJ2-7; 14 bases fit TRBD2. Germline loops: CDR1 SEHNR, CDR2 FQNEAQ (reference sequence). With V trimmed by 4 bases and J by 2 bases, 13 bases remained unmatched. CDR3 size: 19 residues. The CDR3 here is CASSSGTSGRQSRPYEQYF. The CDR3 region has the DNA TGTGCCAGCAGCTCCGGGACTAGCGGGAGACAGAGCCGTCCCTACGAGCAGTACTTC.

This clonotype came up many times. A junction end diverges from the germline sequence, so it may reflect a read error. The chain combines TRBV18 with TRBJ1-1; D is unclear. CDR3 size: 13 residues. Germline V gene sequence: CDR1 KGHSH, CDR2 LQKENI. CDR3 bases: TGTGCCAGCTCCCCACCAGTGAACACTGAAGCTTTCTTT. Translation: CASSPPVNTEAFF. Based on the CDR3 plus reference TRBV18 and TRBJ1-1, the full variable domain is NAGVMQNPRHLVRRRGQEARLRCSPMKGHSHVYWYRQLPEEGLKFMVYLQKENIIDESGMPKERFSAEFPKEGPSILRIQQVVRGDSAAYFCASSPPVNTEAFFGQGTRLTVV.

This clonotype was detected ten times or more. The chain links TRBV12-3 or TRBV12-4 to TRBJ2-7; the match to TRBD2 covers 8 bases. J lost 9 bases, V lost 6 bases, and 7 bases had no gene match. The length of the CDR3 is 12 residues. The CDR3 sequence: CASSISGVGQYF. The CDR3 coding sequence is TGTGCCAGCAGCATTAGCGGGGTCGGGCAGTACTTC.

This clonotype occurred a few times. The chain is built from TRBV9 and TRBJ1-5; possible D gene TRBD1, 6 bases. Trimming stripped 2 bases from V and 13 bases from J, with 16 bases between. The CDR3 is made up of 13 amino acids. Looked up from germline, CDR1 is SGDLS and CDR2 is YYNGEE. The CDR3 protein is CASSVEIQGPQHF. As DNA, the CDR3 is TGTGCCAGCAGCGTCGAGATACAGGGTCCACAGCATTTT.

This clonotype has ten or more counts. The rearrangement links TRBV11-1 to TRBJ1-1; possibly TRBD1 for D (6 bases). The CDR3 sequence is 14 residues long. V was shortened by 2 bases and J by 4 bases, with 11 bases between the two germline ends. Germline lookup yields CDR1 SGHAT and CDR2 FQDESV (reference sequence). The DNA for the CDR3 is TGTGCCAGCAGCTTATCAGGGGATGGCACTGAAGCTTTCTTT. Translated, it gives CASSLSGDGTEAFF.